One and the same sample provided the 32 T cell receptor beta chains below, sequenced in a study of blood T cell repertoires in COVID-19. Only in-frame clones appear in the TCRdb table, and some are missing; sequencing was by immunoSEQ multiplex PCR. The sample lists hundreds of thousands of clones, 87% occurring once. Input material: PBMCs or T cells enriched from blood (not recorded which). Receptors were obtained from a man in his forties or fifties in a cohort exposed to, infected with or recovered from COVID-19 (not recorded which).

The rearrangement links TRBV5-5 to TRBJ1-1; a possible D gene is TRBD1 (5 bases). Germline CDR1 is SGHKS and CDR2 is YYEKEE (reference sequence). The CDR3 runs to 15 residues. V was pared by 0 bases and J by 1 base, with 10 bases between. CDR3 protein: CASSLAPTENTEAFF. The DNA for the CDR3 is TGTGCCAGCAGCTTGGCCCCGACAGAGAACACTGAAGCTTTCTTT.

This chain connects TRBV5-1 to TRBJ2-2, with TRBD2 matching 8 bases. This CDR3 contains 17 residues. Germline loops: CDR1 SGHRS, CDR2 YFSETQ. Losses at the gene ends were 1 base for V and 4 bases for J; bases not matched to a gene: 9. CDR3: CASSLLASGYTTGELFF. In DNA form, the CDR3 reads TGCGCCAGCAGCTTGTTAGCTAGCGGGTACACCACCGGGGAGCTGTTTTTT.

A word on this clone: Distinct nucleotide sequences in the sample also encode this CDR3. This chain connects TRBV5-1 to TRBJ2-1; D unresolved. This CDR3 has 15 residues. The V gene lost 0 bases and the J gene lost 0 bases, with 7 bases spanning the gap. CDR1 is SGHRS, CDR2 YFSETQ, per germline. CDR3 sequence (DNA): TGCGCCAGCAGCTTGGCGAGGAGCTCCTACAATGAGCAGTTCTTC. It translates to CASSLARSSYNEQFF.

The chain joins TRBV7-8 to TRBJ1-5; D not certain. The CDR3 loop spans 12 amino acids. Germline assignment: CDR1 SGHVS and CDR2 FQNEAQ. The V and J ends lost 5 bases and 9 bases respectively, with 11 bases between them. The CDR3 sequence is CASSLRIGPQHF. In DNA, the CDR3 is TGTGCCAGCAGCCTCCGAATCGGGCCCCAGCATTTT.

The chain links TRBV15 to TRBJ2-1, with D perhaps TRBD2 (5 bases). The CDR3 contains 14 residues. Germline CDR1 LNHNV, CDR2 YYDKDF (reference sequence). Trimming stripped 2 bases from V and 6 bases from J, with 11 bases between. The CDR3 DNA reads as TGTGCCACCAGCAGAAGCGGCAACGCCAATGAGCAGTTCTTC. Protein sequence: CATSRSGNANEQFF.

CDR3 sequence: CASSHGGSNEKLFF. The CDR3 DNA is TGTGCCAGCAGCCATGGGGGGTCTAATGAAAAACTGTTTTTT. The chain uses TRBV3-1 (or the pseudogene TRBV3-2) and TRBJ1-4, with D perhaps matching TRBD1 (5 bases). CDR3 length: 14 amino acids. The ends were cut back, 3 bases at V and 3 bases at J, with 8 bases in the middle. Germline V gene data show CDR1 as LGHDT and CDR2 as YNNKEL (reference sequence).

V and J are TRBV7-9 and TRBJ2-5; perhaps TRBD2 as D (6 bases). The CDR3 is made up of 15 amino acids. Germline CDR1 is SEHNR and CDR2 is FQNEAQ (reference sequence). Trimming cost V 5 bases and J 4 bases, with 17 bases left between them. The CDR3 is CASSAGKWGLETQYF. The CDR3 nucleotides read TGTGCCAGCAGCGCAGGGAAGTGGGGACTAGAGACCCAGTACTTC.

The CDR3 bases are TGTGCCAGCAGCTTAGCGGGACAGGGGGAAGGCTACACCTTC. Translated: CASSLAGQGEGYTF. The chain carries TRBV5-4 and TRBJ1-2; 11 positions agree with TRBD1. CDR3 length: 14 amino acids. Losses at the gene ends were 2 bases for V and 8 bases for J; bases not matched to a gene: 5. CDR1 is SGHNT, CDR2 YYREEE, per germline (reference sequence).

The chain employs TRBV10-2 and TRBJ2-3; D is possibly TRBD1 (6 bases). The CDR3 sequence is 14 residues long. Germline CDR1 and CDR2: WSHSY and SAAADI. V was clipped by 8 bases and J by 0 bases, with 12 bases between them. CDR3 coding DNA: TGCGCCAGCGGCAGACAGGAAAGCACAGATACGCAGTATTTT. Its protein is CASGRQESTDTQYF.

DNA of the CDR3: TGTGCCAGCCAGACTAGCGGCACAGATACGCAGTATTTT. The encoded protein is CASQTSGTDTQYF. The J gene is TRBJ2-3, the V gene TRBV7-9; 8 positions agree with TRBD2. The CDR3 covers 13 residues. Per germline, CDR1 SEHNR and CDR2 FQNEAQ (reference sequence). J gave up 1 base and V 8 bases, and 2 bases lay outside the gene matches.

The J gene is TRBJ2-1, the V gene TRBV6-5; 11 positions agree with TRBD2. The CDR3 spans 14 residues. CDR1 is MNHEY, CDR2 SVGAGI, per germline. Trimming took 0 bases from V and 10 from J; bases not matched to a gene: 2. This CDR3 is CASSYSSGREEQFF. The CDR3, as DNA: TGTGCCAGCAGTTACTCTAGCGGGAGGGAGGAGCAGTTCTTC.

The rearrangement uses TRBV6-6 and TRBJ1-1; D gene ambiguous. Between the trimmed V and J ends, which lost 5 bases and 2 bases, there was a span of 6 bases. Germline V lookup: CDR1 MNHNY, CDR2 SVGAGI (reference sequence). This CDR3 comprises 12 residues. CDR3 loop: CASSEANTEAFF. CDR3 DNA: TGTGCCAGCAGTGAGGCAAACACTGAAGCTTTCTTT.

The V gene is TRBV6-1, the J gene TRBJ2-4; 8 bases agree with TRBD1. The CDR3 runs 13 residues. Germline V gene lookup returns CDR1 MNHNS and CDR2 SASEGT. Trimming took 3 bases from V and 6 from J; bases not matched to a gene: 1. CDR3 region: CASSDRGLNIQYF. CDR3 DNA: TGTGCCAGCAGTGACAGGGGGCTAAACATTCAGTACTTC.

In its sample, this clone was seen once. The gene calls are TRBV9 and TRBJ1-6, with 8 bases aligning to TRBD1. Losses at the gene ends were 3 bases for V and 9 bases for J; bases not matched to a gene: 5. The CDR3 loop spans 14 amino acids. Germline CDR1 reads SGDLS; CDR2 reads YYNGEE. CDR3 in DNA: TGTGCCAGCAGCGCCGGACAGGGACCTTCACCCCTCCACTTT. This gives the protein CASSAGQGPSPLHF.

This chain joins TRBV27 and TRBJ1-1; 10 nucleotides agree with TRBD1. Germline values: CDR1 MNHEY, CDR2 SMNVEV (reference sequence). CDR3 length equals 14 residues. V lost 5 bases, J lost 5 bases, and 5 bases stayed unmatched. CDR3 loop: CASSRQGAKTEAFF. The CDR3 DNA sequence: TGTGCCAGCAGTAGACAGGGGGCTAAGACTGAAGCTTTCTTT.

V usage is TRBV24-1 and J usage is TRBJ2-5; 12 bases are a match to TRBD1. The germline V gene has CDR1 KGHDR and CDR2 SFDVKD. This CDR3 comprises 17 residues. Trimming took 3 bases from V and 7 from J; bases not matched to a gene: 11. CDR3 region: CATSDPTGTGGAGTQYF. The CDR3, as DNA: TGTGCCACCAGTGATCCAACCGGGACAGGGGGCGCAGGGACCCAGTACTTC.

The chain has TRBV6-5 and TRBJ2-1, with D maybe TRBD1 (6 bases). There are 15 residues in the CDR3. Germline V gene lookup returns CDR1 MNHEY and CDR2 SVGAGI. Trimming removed 5 bases at V and 14 bases at J, with 25 bases between. The CDR3: CASSPLATQGRKEFF. The CDR3 DNA sequence: TGTGCCAGCAGTCCCCTAGCCACACAGGGCCGAAAGGAGTTCTTC.

The V gene is TRBV6-1, the J gene TRBJ2-1, with 12 bases lining up with TRBD1. Germline V lookup: CDR1 MNHNS, CDR2 SASEGT. J gave up 12 bases and V 2 bases, and 11 bases lay outside the gene matches. The CDR3 contains 16 residues. The CDR3 protein is CASSETRGTGGGGQFF. CDR3 bases: TGTGCCAGCAGTGAAACTAGAGGGACAGGGGGCGGTGGGCAGTTCTTC.

This chain links TRBV19 with TRBJ2-1, with 11 bases lining up with TRBD2. J gave up 5 bases and V 5 bases, and 8 bases lay outside the gene matches. The CDR3 contains 16 residues. The germline V gene has CDR1 LNHDA and CDR2 SQIVND (reference sequence). The CDR3 DNA is TGTGCCAGTAGTGGTGGGCGGACTAGCGGGCACAATGAGCAGTTCTTC. Its protein is CASSGGRTSGHNEQFF.

This clone has just a few counts. This sequence joins TRBV5-3 and TRBJ2-7, with D possibly matching TRBD2 (6 bases). TRBV5-3 is reported as an ORF; its role is uncertain. The CDR3 length is 15 residues. V dropped 0 bases and J dropped 3 bases, with 13 bases sitting between them. The CDR3 sequence: CARSLVRGGIYEQYF. DNA of the CDR3: TGTGCCAGAAGCTTGGTCCGTGGGGGGATCTACGAGCAGTACTTC.

The genes are TRBV12-5 and TRBJ1-5; weak D call: TRBD1 (6 bases). The CDR3 is 13 residues long. V shed 6 bases and J shed 5 bases, with 11 bases lying between them. Germline V gene sequence: CDR1 LGHNT, CDR2 FRNRAP. The DNA for the CDR3 is TGTGCTAGTGGCCACAGGGAAGATCAGCCCCAGCATTTT. Residues: CASGHREDQPQHF.

DNA of the CDR3: TGTGCCAGCAGACCCGGGTCAACTAATGAAAAACTGTTTTTT. Its translation: CASRPGSTNEKLFF. The chain links TRBV27 to TRBJ1-4; D is ambiguous. V was shortened by 6 bases and J by 0 bases, with 8 bases between the two germline ends. The germline gives CDR1 MNHEY, CDR2 SMNVEV (reference sequence). This CDR3 has 14 residues.

The V gene is TRBV6-5, the J gene TRBJ1-6, with 8 nucleotides matching TRBD1. Germline CDR1 reads MNHEY; CDR2 reads SVGAGI. V dropped 0 bases and J dropped 9; count of bases not matched to a gene: 7. CDR3 size: 16 residues. The CDR3 bases are TGTGCCAGCAGTTACTCAGCAGGGGGCTCGGGTTCACCCCTCCACTTT. This sequence encodes CASSYSAGGSGSPLHF.

The chain recombines TRBV11-2 with TRBJ1-5, with D maybe TRBD1 (5 bases). The V gene's germline CDR1 is SGHAT and CDR2 FQNNGV. This CDR3 region has 16 residues. Trimming took off 5 bases at V and 7 bases at J, with 21 bases between the two ends. The CDR3 DNA reads as TGTGCCAGCAGCAAATATGGGCAGGGTGTACGACAGCCCCAGCATTTT. It translates to CASSKYGQGVRQPQHF.

The chain joins TRBV28 to TRBJ2-1; the D gene is possibly TRBD2 (5 bases). The CDR3 sequence is 14 residues long. Germline assignment: CDR1 MDHEN and CDR2 SYDVKM. The germline V and J ends were trimmed by 3 bases and 10 bases, with 16 bases remaining between them. For the CDR3, the DNA is TGTGCCAGCAGTTTCCCCGGGGTAGTCAGGGAGCAGTTCTTC. It encodes CASSFPGVVREQFF.

J is TRBJ1-2 and V is TRBV6-2 or TRBV6-3; D is unclear. The CDR3 has 14 amino acids. V shed 2 bases and J shed 6 bases, with 13 bases lying between them. CDR1 is MNHEY, CDR2 SVGEGT, per germline. The CDR3 DNA is TGTGCCAGCAGTTACCGGGTCTTGGCGGATGGCTACACCTTC. Protein: CASSYRVLADGYTF.

The CDR3 nucleotides read TGTGCCAGCTCACCACCGCATCTAGCGGTTAGGGAGACCCAGTACTTC. Its protein is CASSPPHLAVRETQYF. This rearrangement joins TRBV18 to TRBJ2-5; 7 bases align to TRBD2. The germline gives CDR1 KGHSH, CDR2 LQKENI. CDR3 size: 16 residues. J gave up 5 bases and V 0 bases, and 9 bases lay outside the gene matches. Looking up the rest from reference TRBV18 and TRBJ2-5 gives the full variable domain: NAGVMQNPRHLVRRRGQEARLRCSPMKGHSHVYWYRQLPEEGLKFMVYLQKENIIDESGMPKERFSAEFPKEGPSILRIQQVVRGDSAAYFCASSPPHLAVRETQYFGPGTRLLVL.

The chain links TRBV18 to TRBJ1-5, with 9 bases fitting TRBD1. Germline-derived CDR1 and CDR2 are KGHSH and LQKENI. The ends lost 3 bases at V and 5 bases at J; junction bases unmatched: 5. The CDR3 extends over 15 amino acids. CDR3 sequence reads: CASSPGTGLDQPQHF. The CDR3 DNA reads TGTGCCAGCTCACCTGGGACAGGGCTGGATCAGCCCCAGCATTTT.

V is TRBV27 and J is TRBJ2-7, with D possibly TRBD2 on 5 matching bases. The ends were cut back, 8 bases at V and 0 bases at J, with 11 bases in the middle. This CDR3 spans 13 amino acids. CDR1 and CDR2 from the germline V gene are MNHEY and SMNVEV (reference sequence). The CDR3 sequence: CASGRPPSYEQYF. The CDR3 coding sequence is TGTGCCAGCGGGAGACCTCCCTCCTACGAGCAGTACTTC.

V gene TRBV6-4 combines with J gene TRBJ1-1; 9 bases are a match to TRBD1. V shed 5 bases and J 13 bases; nucleotides not matched to a gene: 11. The CDR3 length is 13 residues. Germline loops: CDR1 MRHNA, CDR2 SNTAGT. CDR3 nucleotides: TGTGCCAGCAGTCTCTCCGGGACAGGGAAGTTTTTCTTT. Translation: CASSLSGTGKFFF.

The rearrangement links TRBV18 to TRBJ2-1, with 8 bases aligning to TRBD1. There are 15 residues in the CDR3. In germline, CDR1 is KGHSH, CDR2 LQKENI. Trimming cost V 3 bases and J 4 bases; bases outside gene matches: 5. In DNA, the CDR3 is TGTGCCAGCTCACCCCCGGGACAGGTATACAATGAGCAGTTCTTC. Translating it yields CASSPPGQVYNEQFF.

The CDR3, as DNA: TGTGCCAGCAGTTTATCACAGGGCACTGAAGCTTTCTTT. This encodes CASSLSQGTEAFF. J is TRBJ1-1 and V is TRBV28; D possibly corresponds to TRBD1 (6 bases). Trimming removed 1 base at V and 4 bases at J, with 7 bases between. Germline V gene lookup returns CDR1 MDHEN and CDR2 SYDVKM. CDR3 length: 13 residues. Drawing the rest from reference TRBV28 and TRBJ1-1, the complete variable domain is DVKVTQSSRYLVKRTGEKVFLECVQDMDHENMFWYRQDPGLGLRLIYFSYDVKMKEKGDIPEGYSVSREKKERFSLILESASTNQTSMYLCASSLSQGTEAFFGQGTRLTVV.